Each of the 15 T cell receptor beta chains below was sequenced from the same sample in a study of CD4 and CD8 cells across lung adenocarcinoma regions. TCRdb re-called the PCR reads with MiXCR, one entry per CDR3 protein. Altogether about 7,700 distinct CDR3 sequences are present, approximately 45% being singletons, with the ten largest covering 30%. The source material was CD4+ T cells from the margin of a lung tumor. The source of these receptors is a male donor with lung adenocarcinoma. The CD4 and CD8 labels of this study may be unreliable.

By frequency in the sample, this clonotype is medium-sized (0.01 to 0.1%). The chain joins TRBV6-1 to TRBJ2-1; TRBD1 matches 7 bases. Matching the DNA end better, TRBJ2-7 makes the J call doubtful. This CDR3 contains 16 residues. Germline CDR1 reads MNHNS; CDR2 reads SASEGT. The CDR3 DNA is TGTGCCAGCAGAGACAGGGTCTCCTTGGACTCCTACGAGCAGTACTTC. This sequence encodes CASRDRVSLDSYEQYF.

The rearrangement uses TRBV7-2 and TRBJ2-5; 9 bases line up with TRBD1. The germline CDR1 and CDR2 sequences are SGHTA and FQGNSA. CDR3 size: 14 residues. Trimming took 5 bases from V and 5 from J; bases not matched to a gene: 6. In nucleotides, the CDR3 is TGTGCCAGCAGCCTCGGGACAGGGAGGGAGACCCAGTACTTC. Encoded protein: CASSLGTGRETQYF. The whole variable domain, remainder taken from reference TRBV7-2 and TRBJ2-5, is GAGVSQSPSNKVTEKGKDVELRCDPISGHTALYWYRQSLGQGLEFLIYFQGNSAPDKSGLPSDRFSAERTGGSVSTLTIQRTQQEDSAVYLCASSLGTGRETQYFGPGTRLLVL.

Regarding this clonotype: One end of the junction varies from germline; a read error may be responsible. The genes are TRBV6-8 and TRBJ2-3; 9 bases map to TRBD2. The J call may be faulty, since TRBJ2-7 better matches the DNA end. The CDR3 consists of 16 residues. The germline V gene encodes CDR1 MNHGY and CDR2 SAAAGT. CDR3 sequence: CSSAGGGGRDPDTQYF. The CDR3 DNA reads as TGTTCCAGCGCGGGGGGGGGGGGCCGTGATCCAGATACGCAGTACTTC.

This clonotype is deemed medium-sized. In DNA form, the CDR3 reads TGTGCCAGCAGCAAGGACCAGAACACTGAAGCTTTCTTT. This codes for CASSKDQNTEAFF. The chain combines TRBV7-6 with TRBJ1-1; D unclear. CDR1 and CDR2 from the germline V gene are SGHVS and FNYEAQ. This CDR3 is 13 amino acids long. Between the trimmed V and J ends, which lost 5 bases and 1 base, there was a span of 8 bases.

In its sample, this clonotype was seen once. V is TRBV6-1 and J is TRBJ1-4, with D possibly being TRBD1 (6 bases). The V and J ends lost 0 bases and 5 bases respectively, with 13 bases between them. The CDR3 runs to 16 residues. Germline lookup yields CDR1 MNHNS and CDR2 SASEGT. CDR3 loop: CASSEALRGENEKLFF. The CDR3 DNA follows: TGTGCCAGCAGTGAAGCGCTCAGGGGAGAAAATGAAAAACTGTTTTTT.

This chain links TRBV6-1 with TRBJ2-1, with TRBD1 identical over 10 bases. The CDR3 has 13 amino acids. The germline V gene has CDR1 MNHNS and CDR2 SASEGT. V dropped 5 bases and J dropped 11; count of bases not matched to a gene: 6. The CDR3 loop is CASSTRTGGKQFF. The CDR3, as DNA: TGTGCCAGCAGTACCCGGACAGGGGGTAAGCAGTTCTTC.

This clonotype is labeled as medium-sized (0.01 to 0.1%). The V call is TRBV6-1, the J call TRBJ2-5; TRBD1 agrees at 8 bases. The last part of the DNA fits TRBJ2-7 better; the J call may be wrong. The germline gives CDR1 MNHNS, CDR2 SASEGT. The CDR3 extends over 12 amino acids. The CDR3 DNA sequence: TGTGCCAGCCGGACAGGGTCGTACGAGCAGTACTTC. It encodes CASRTGSYEQYF.

This clonotype was seen a single time. This chain uses TRBV10-3 with TRBJ2-5; 8 bases fit TRBD2. Near its end, the DNA agrees better with TRBJ2-3, so the J call may be wrong. CDR3 length equals 15 residues. Germline lookup yields CDR1 ENHRY and CDR2 SYGVKD. CDR3 region: CSGRESGGGQETQYF. In DNA form, the CDR3 reads TGTTCCGGGAGGGAGAGTGGCGGGGGCCAAGAGACCCAGTATTTT.

In its sample, this clonotype ranks as medium-sized. The chain uses TRBV6-5 and TRBJ2-7; TRBD2 agrees at 10 bases. This CDR3 has 14 residues. With V trimmed by 4 bases and J by 0 bases, 0 bases remained unmatched. In germline, CDR1 is MNHEY, CDR2 SVGAGI. The chain's CDR3 is CASSSSGGSYEQYF. In DNA, the CDR3 is TGTGCCAGCAGTTCTAGCGGGGGCTCCTACGAGCAGTACTTC.

The chain uses TRBV9 and TRBJ2-1, with 9 bases matching TRBD1. CDR3 length equals 16 residues. With 5 bases clipped from V and 3 bases from J, the junction kept 9 bases outside the gene matches. Germline values: CDR1 SGDLS, CDR2 YYNGEE. The CDR3 DNA reads as TGTGCCAGCAGTCAAGGGTGGGGACAGGGCTACAATGAGCAGTTCTTC. Translation: CASSQGWGQGYNEQFF.

A remark on this clonotype: One end of the junction fails to match germline, which may point to a read error. The chain couples TRBV12-3 or TRBV12-4 to TRBJ2-3, with D possibly called TRBD1 or TRBD2 (6 bases each). CDR3 length: 15 residues. The CDR3 DNA follows: TGTGCCAGCGAGGAGGGGGGCGGGAAGGGGGATACCCAGTATTTT. This translates into CASEEGGGKGDTQYF.

As to this clonotype: As the CDR3 is not closed by the conserved phenylalanine or tryptophan, this likely results from a read error. The DNA is left out, because the CDR3 cannot be placed on it with certainty; the CDR3 is given as TCRdb lists it. The J gene is TRBJ2-3, the V gene TRBV5-1. CDR1 and CDR2 from the germline V gene are SGHRS and YFSETQ. Including both end residues, the CDR3 is 23 amino acids long. This CDR3 reads CATMPGHAQLIFVCLVEMEFRHV.

Remarks on this clonotype: The junction departs from germline at one end; a sequencing error may be responsible. The chain carries TRBV27 and TRBJ2-3, with unresolved D. Germline CDR1 reads MNHEY; CDR2 reads SMNVEV (reference sequence). There are 13 residues in the CDR3. The CDR3 protein is CASRTQSTNTQYF. The DNA of the CDR3 is TGTGCCAGCAGGACCCAAAGCACAAATACGCAGTATTTC.

The chain is built from TRBV7-2 and TRBJ2-3; 9 bases map to TRBD2. CDR1 SGHTA and CDR2 FQGNSA come from the germline V gene. V was pared by 0 bases and J by 4 bases, with 2 bases of the junction left unmatched. The CDR3 runs to 15 residues. The CDR3 coding sequence is TGTGCCAGCAGCTTAGCGCGCGGGGGGGCAGATACGCAGTATTTT. Translation gives CASSLARGGADTQYF.

This clonotype is termed medium-sized. The chain carries TRBV27 and TRBJ2-1, with 8 bases fitting TRBD1. Unmatched junction bases numbered 21, after V lost 3 bases and J lost 8 bases. This CDR3 region has 19 residues. CDR1 MNHEY and CDR2 SMNVEV come from the germline V gene (reference sequence). The CDR3 coding sequence is TGTGCCAGCAGTTTCCTGTCCCGGGACAGGTTCGAGGATAGGGATGAGCAGTTCTTC. Translating gives CASSFLSRDRFEDRDEQFF.